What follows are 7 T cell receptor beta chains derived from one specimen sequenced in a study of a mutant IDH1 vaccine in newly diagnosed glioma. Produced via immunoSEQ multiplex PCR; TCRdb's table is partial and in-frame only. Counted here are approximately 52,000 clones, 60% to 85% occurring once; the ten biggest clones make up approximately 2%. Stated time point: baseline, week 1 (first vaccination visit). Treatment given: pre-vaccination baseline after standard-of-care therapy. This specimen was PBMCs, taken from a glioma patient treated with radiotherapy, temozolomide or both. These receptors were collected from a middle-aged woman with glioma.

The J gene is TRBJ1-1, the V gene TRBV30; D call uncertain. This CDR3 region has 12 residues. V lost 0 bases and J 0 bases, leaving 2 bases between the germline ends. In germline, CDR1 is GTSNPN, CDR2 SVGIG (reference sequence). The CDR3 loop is CAWSVMNTEAFF. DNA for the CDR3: TGTGCCTGGAGTGTGATGAACACTGAAGCTTTCTTT.

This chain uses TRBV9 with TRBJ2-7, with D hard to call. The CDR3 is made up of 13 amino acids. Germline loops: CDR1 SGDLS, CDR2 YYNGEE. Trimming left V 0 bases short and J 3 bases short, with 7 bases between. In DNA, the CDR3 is TGTGCCAGCAGCGTAGGGGCCAGCTACGAGCAGTACTTC. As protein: CASSVGASYEQYF.

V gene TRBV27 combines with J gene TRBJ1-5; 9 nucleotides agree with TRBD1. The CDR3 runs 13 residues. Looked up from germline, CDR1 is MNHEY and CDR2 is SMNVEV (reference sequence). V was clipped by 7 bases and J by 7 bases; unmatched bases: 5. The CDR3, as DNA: TGTGCCAGCAAGGACAGGGGAAAACAGCCCCAGCATTTT. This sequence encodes CASKDRGKQPQHF.

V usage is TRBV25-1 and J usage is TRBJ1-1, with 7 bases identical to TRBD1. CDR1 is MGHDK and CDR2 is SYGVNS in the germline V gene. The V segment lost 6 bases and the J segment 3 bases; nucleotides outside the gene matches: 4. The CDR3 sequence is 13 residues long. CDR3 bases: TGTGCCAGCAGGGGACAGTTGGACACTGAAGCTTTCTTT. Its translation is CASRGQLDTEAFF.

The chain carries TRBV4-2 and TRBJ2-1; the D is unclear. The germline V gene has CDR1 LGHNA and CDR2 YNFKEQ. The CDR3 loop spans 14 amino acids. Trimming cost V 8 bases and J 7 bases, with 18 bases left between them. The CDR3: CASGAQQRDNEQFF. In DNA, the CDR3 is TGTGCCAGCGGAGCCCAACAGCGAGATAATGAGCAGTTCTTC.

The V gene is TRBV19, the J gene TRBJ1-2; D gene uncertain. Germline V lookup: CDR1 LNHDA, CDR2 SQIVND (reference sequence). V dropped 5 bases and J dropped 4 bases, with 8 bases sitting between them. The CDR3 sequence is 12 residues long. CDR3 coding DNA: TGTGCCAGTAGTCCTCCAGTCTATGGCTACACCTTC. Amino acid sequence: CASSPPVYGYTF.

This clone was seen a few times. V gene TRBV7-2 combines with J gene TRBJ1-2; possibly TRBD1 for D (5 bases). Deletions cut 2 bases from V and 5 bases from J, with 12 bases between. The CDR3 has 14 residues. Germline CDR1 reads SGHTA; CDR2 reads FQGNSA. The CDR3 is CASSLLGGGYGYTF. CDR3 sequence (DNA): TGTGCCAGCAGCTTACTGGGGGGAGGGTATGGCTACACCTTC.